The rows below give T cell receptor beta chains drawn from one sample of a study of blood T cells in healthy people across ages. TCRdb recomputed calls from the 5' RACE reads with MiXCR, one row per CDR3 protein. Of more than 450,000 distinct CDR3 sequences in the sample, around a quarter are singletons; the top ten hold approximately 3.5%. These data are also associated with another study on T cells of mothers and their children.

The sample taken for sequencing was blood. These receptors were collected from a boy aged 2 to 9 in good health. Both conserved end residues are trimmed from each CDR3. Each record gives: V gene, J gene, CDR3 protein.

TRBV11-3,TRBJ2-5,ASSLVPLSSSGSLETQY
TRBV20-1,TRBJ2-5,SASAGGETQY
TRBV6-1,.,ASSEAGGRNEQY
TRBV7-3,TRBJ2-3,ASSLTSADTQY
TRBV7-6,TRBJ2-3,ASSLERPDTQY
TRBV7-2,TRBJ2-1,ASSPYTGLGAREQF
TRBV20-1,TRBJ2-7,SARPSGLGGEQY
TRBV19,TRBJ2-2,ASSIGSGRQTGELF
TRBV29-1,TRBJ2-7,SVGWVTVKGHEQY
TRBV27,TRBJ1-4,ASSLSRGTGEKLF
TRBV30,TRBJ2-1,AWRVAEPSYNEQF
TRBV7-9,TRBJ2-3,ASSVSVEVTDTQY
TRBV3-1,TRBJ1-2,ASSHKQPLYGYT
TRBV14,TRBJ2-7,ASSSQTGGGYEQY
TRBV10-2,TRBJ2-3,ASSGTGASAWTQY
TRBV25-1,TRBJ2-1,ASRKAGSYNEQF
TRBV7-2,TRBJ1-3,ASSSRTMISGNTIY
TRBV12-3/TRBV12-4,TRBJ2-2,AIPLGEFGDTGELF
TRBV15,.,ATSSFWGEQY
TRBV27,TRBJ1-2,ASTARGNYGYT
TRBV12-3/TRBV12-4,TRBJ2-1,ASSPTIADEQF
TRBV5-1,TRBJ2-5,ASSLEGQGVETQY
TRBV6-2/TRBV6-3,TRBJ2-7,ASSSGLVPYEQY
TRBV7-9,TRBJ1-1,ASSLALVANTEAF
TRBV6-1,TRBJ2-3,ASTGTSGGDTQY
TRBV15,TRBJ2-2,ATSSTPTGELF
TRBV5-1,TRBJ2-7,ASSLGAGTVEQY
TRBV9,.,ASSVLGGPQETQY
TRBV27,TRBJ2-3,ASSPPQYTQY
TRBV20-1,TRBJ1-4,SARDRGTVGEKLF
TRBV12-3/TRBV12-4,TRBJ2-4,ASTFRVAKNIQY
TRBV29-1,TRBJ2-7,SATQGAWSKRHEQY
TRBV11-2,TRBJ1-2,ASSSYREKSGYT
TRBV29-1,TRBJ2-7,SALDRGREQY
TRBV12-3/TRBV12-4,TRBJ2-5,ASSPGTSGRGETQY
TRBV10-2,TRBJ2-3,ASFNPDAASTDTQY
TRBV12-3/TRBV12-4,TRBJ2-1,ASSLRRAGANEQF
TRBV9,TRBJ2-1,ASSVGGFSSYNEQF
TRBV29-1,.,SVAPGGEQY
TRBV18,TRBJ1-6,ASSPRGEPGSPLH
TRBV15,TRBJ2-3,ATSRERGGPDTQY
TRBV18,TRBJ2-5,ASSPTGTADQETQY
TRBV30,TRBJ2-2,AWSVIGELF
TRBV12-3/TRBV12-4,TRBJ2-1,ASSPTKAEQF
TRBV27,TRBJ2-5,ASSLAVATETQY
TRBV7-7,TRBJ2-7,ASSLSARYYEQY
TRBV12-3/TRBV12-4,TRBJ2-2,ASSFGTSGGAGELF
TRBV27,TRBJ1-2,ASSKGQGEYYGYT
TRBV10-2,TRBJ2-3,ASSEGESDTDTQY
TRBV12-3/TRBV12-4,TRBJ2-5,VSSLGVGAETQY
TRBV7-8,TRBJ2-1,ASSLKAAQF
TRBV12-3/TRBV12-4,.,ASSSREREGHEQF
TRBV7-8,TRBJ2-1,ASSFQGVRDEQF
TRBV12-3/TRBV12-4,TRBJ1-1,ASSLDRELQNTEAF
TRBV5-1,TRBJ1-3,ASSLFGRQHSGNTIY
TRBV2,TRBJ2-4,ASSERGGRIAKNIQY
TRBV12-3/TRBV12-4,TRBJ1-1,ASSLSQNAEAF